This T cell receptor (beta chain) was sequenced for a study of T cell responses to AZD1222 COVID-19 vaccine. TCRdb's copy holds only in-frame clones and misses some; the assay was immunoSEQ multiplex PCR. The table records 150,000 or so clones, about 90% of them present only once. V lost 3 bases to trimming and J lost 10 bases, with 9 bases between them. There are 11 residues in the CDR3. Germline values: CDR1 KGHSH, CDR2 LQKENI. To note about this clone: Its antigen remains unknown.

Study-wide points: CD4 TCRs covered the whole spike, strongest at regions 160-218 and 743-854.

The sequences come from peripheral blood, collected on day 0 of AZD1222 vaccination. The J gene is TRBJ1-2, the V gene TRBV18; D call uncertain. The sequence was obtained from an adult in good health. CDR3 DNA sequence: TGTGCCAGCTCACCGGCTGTCTTCTACACCTTC. Its translation: CASSPAVFYTF.